This T cell receptor (beta chain) was captured by sequencing in a study of cytomegalovirus exposure and HLA in healthy donors. Study at large: The 120 validation repertoires and the approximately 700 first-cohort repertoires shared a platform, a later analysis reported.

The data were produced by immunoSEQ multiplex PCR, yet TCRdb's version contains in-frame clones alone and is incomplete. The data hold roughly 260,000 clones, with nearly 90% observed a single time. The sample consisted of PBMCs. The source is a woman aged 18-29 years in good health and CMV-seronegative.

CDR3: CASSVASDLQGEAFF. The CDR3 DNA follows: TGTGCCAGCAGCGTAGCTTCCGACTTACAGGGAGAAGCTTTCTTT. The chain joins TRBV9 to TRBJ1-1; a weak D match, TRBD1 (6 bases). CDR3 length: 15 amino acids. Germline CDR1 and CDR2: SGDLS and YYNGEE. Trimming pared 0 bases from V and 8 bases from J, leaving 17 bases between. The full variable domain, rest sourced from reference TRBV9 and TRBJ1-1, is DSGVTQTPKHLITATGQRVTLRCSPRSGDLSVYWYQQSLDQGLQFLIQYYNGEERAKGNILERFSAQQFPDLHSELNLSSLELGDSALYFCASSVASDLQGEAFFGQGTRLTVV.